This TCR beta chain came from a study of T cells after yellow fever vaccination. Study background: SMART-Seq v4 Ultra Low Input served to prepare low-cell-number fractions. Study-level results: Abundant clonotypes from the bulk population could contaminate FACS-sorted repertoires. Primary-vaccination clones mostly resurfaced post-booster (approximately 96% CD4, about 87% CD8).

V was trimmed by 1 base and J by 9 bases, leaving 19 bases between them. The CDR3 totals 16 residues. The germline V gene has CDR1 SGHTA and CDR2 FQGNSA. This clonotype was observed a handful of times. Its antigen is as yet unknown. TCR cDNA was made by 5'RACE template switching, adding a universal primer site and UMIs. TCRdb called the 5' RACE reads again in MiXCR, with one record for every CDR3 protein. The table has around 140,000 distinct CDR3 sequences, 7.7% seen once. The sample consisted of CD4+ T cells sorted from PBMCs, taken 5 days after the yellow fever booster vaccination. The chain couples TRBV7-2 to TRBJ2-1; maybe TRBD2 (6 bases). This receptor was taken from a man between 25 and 39 years old who received the YFV17D yellow fever vaccine. This chain's CDR3 is CASSLVEWFEEGEQFF. CDR3 in DNA: TGTGCCAGCAGCTTAGTGGAGTGGTTCGAGGAGGGTGAGCAGTTCTTC.